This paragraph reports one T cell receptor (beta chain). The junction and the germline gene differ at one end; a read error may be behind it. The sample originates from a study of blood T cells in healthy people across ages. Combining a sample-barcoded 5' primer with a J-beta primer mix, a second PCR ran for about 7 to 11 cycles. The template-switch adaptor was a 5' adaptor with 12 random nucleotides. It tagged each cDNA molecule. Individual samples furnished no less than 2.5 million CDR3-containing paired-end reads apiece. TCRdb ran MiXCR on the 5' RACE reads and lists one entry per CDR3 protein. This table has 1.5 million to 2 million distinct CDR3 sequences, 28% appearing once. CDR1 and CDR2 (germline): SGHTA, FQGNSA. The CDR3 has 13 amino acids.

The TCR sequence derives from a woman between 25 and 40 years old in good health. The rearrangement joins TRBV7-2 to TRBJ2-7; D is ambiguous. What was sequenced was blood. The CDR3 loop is CVSSLFSVYEQYF. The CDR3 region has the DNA TGTGTCAGCAGCTTATTTTCCGTATACGAGCAGTACTTC. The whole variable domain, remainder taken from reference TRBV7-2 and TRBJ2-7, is GAGVSQSPSNKVTEKGKDVELRCDPISGHTALYWYRQSLGQGLEFLIYFQGNSAPDKSGLPSDRFSAERTGGSVSTLTIQRTQQEDSAVYLCVSSLFSVYEQYFGPGTRLTVT.